The 5 T cell receptor beta chains in this list originate from one sample, sequenced in a study of CD8 T cells in Susac syndrome. RNA in amounts of about 0.5 to 1 ug was reverse transcribed with random hexamers. Using its own MiXCR run on the immunoSEQ multiplex PCR reads, TCRdb lists one record per CDR3 protein. The sample has 70,000 to 85,000 distinct CDR3 sequences; about 95% are singletons. Input material: CD8+ T cells from PBMCs. These receptors were collected from a human donor with Susac syndrome.

V is TRBV7-2 and J is TRBJ2-1; TRBD1 is a possible D gene (6 bases). Trimming took 6 bases from V and 10 from J, leaving 13 bases between them. The CDR3 runs to 12 residues. Looked up from germline, CDR1 is SGHTA and CDR2 is FQGNSA. This CDR3 reads CASRTGSGEQFF. The CDR3 DNA reads TGTGCCAGCAGAACAGGGTCAGGGGAGCAGTTCTTC.

The rearrangement links TRBV4-1 to TRBJ1-5, with D unresolved. CDR3 length: 14 residues. Germline values: CDR1 MGHRA, CDR2 YSYEKL. V was shortened by 1 base and J by 7 bases, with 11 bases between the two germline ends. In DNA, the CDR3 is TGCGCCAGCAGCCAAGTACTGGGGATCCAGCCCCAGCATTTT. This gives the protein CASSQVLGIQPQHF.

V gene TRBV29-1 combines with J gene TRBJ2-3, with 8 bases aligning to TRBD2. V dropped 3 bases and J dropped 0; count of bases not matched to a gene: 17. This CDR3 is built from 19 residues. The germline CDR1 and CDR2 sequences are SQVTM and ANQGSEA. The CDR3 coding sequence is TGCAGCGTTGATCGGTTGGGACTAGACCTTGGGGGCAGCACAGATACGCAGTATTTT. The encoded protein is CSVDRLGLDLGGSTDTQYF.

The rearrangement joins TRBV9 to TRBJ2-2; 12 bases are a match to TRBD1. The CDR3 totals 16 residues. Germline V lookup: CDR1 SGDLS, CDR2 YYNGEE. J gave up 7 bases and V 5 bases, and 9 bases lay outside the gene matches. The CDR3 DNA reads as TGTGCCAGCAGTGACCCCGGGACAGGGGGCAGCGGGGAGCTGTTTTTT. This encodes CASSDPGTGGSGELFF.

This chain connects TRBV9 to TRBJ2-1; D is unresolved. Germline CDR1 and CDR2: SGDLS and YYNGEE. The length of the CDR3 is 16 residues. Trimming took off 3 bases at V and 7 bases at J, with 20 bases between the two ends. Written as DNA, the CDR3 is TGTGCCAGCAGCGATAGGGTCGCTGCCGTCCCTAATGAGCAGTTCTTC. This gives the protein CASSDRVAAVPNEQFF.